Listed below are T cell receptor beta chains from one sample, sequenced in a study of OX40 agonist ivuxolimab in advanced cancers. Assay used: immunoSEQ multiplex PCR; TCRdb lists only in-frame clones, some missing. Of 65,000 to 90,000 clones detected, more than 80% appear once; the ten largest clones hold under 0.65%. Source: CD4+ or CD8+ T cells sorted from blood, taken in a trial of the OX40 agonist ivuxolimab. Every receptor here comes from an adult with an advanced solid tumor such as melanoma, head and neck, liver or kidney cancer. CDR3s include the opening cysteine and the closing phenylalanine or tryptophan. D genes are given only for firm matches. Size tells how often a clone was seen (once, few, many) or the class of an expanded clone, and some rows leave it out.

d_call: TRBD1
j_call: TRBJ2-5
clone_size: .
v_call: TRBV7-9
cdr3_nt: TGTGCCAGCAGCCGAGGGACAGAGAAGAGGGCCCAGTACTTC
cdr3_aa: CASSRGTEKRAQYF

d_call: .
j_call: TRBJ2-5
clone_size: .
v_call: TRBV23-1
cdr3_nt: TGCGCCAGCATTAATCGGGAGACCCAGTACTTC
cdr3_aa: CASINRETQYF

d_call: .
j_call: TRBJ1-2
clone_size: .
v_call: TRBV7-4
cdr3_nt: TGTGCCAGCAGCCCTTGGAGGGAGGACTACACCTTC
cdr3_aa: CASSPWREDYTF

d_call: .
j_call: TRBJ2-3
clone_size: once
v_call: TRBV7-9
cdr3_nt: TGTGCCAGCAGCTTATCACGGAGCACAGATACGCAGTATTTT
cdr3_aa: CASSLSRSTDTQYF

d_call: TRBD2
j_call: TRBJ2-1
clone_size: .
v_call: TRBV6-4
cdr3_nt: TGTGCCAGCAGCACTAGCGGGAACGGGGAGAGTGAGCAGTTCTTC
cdr3_aa: CASSTSGNGESEQFF

d_call: .
j_call: TRBJ2-6
clone_size: once
v_call: TRBV19
cdr3_nt: TGTGCCAGTAGTATCCTCACAACTGGGGCCAACGTCCTGACTTTC
cdr3_aa: CASSILTTGANVLTF

d_call: .
j_call: TRBJ2-1
clone_size: .
v_call: TRBV2
cdr3_nt: TGTGCCAGCAGTGGAATAGCGGCCCCCTACAATGAGCAGTTCTTC
cdr3_aa: CASSGIAAPYNEQFF

d_call: .
j_call: TRBJ2-1
clone_size: .
v_call: TRBV5-4
cdr3_nt: TGTGCCAGCAGCTTGGGCCTTGGACAGAACTACAATGAGCAGTTCTTC
cdr3_aa: CASSLGLGQNYNEQFF

d_call: .
j_call: TRBJ1-6
clone_size: .
v_call: TRBV4-1
cdr3_nt: TGCGCCAGCAGCCAAACAGGGCCGGGTAATTCACCCCTCCACTTT
cdr3_aa: CASSQTGPGNSPLHF

d_call: .
j_call: TRBJ1-5
clone_size: .
v_call: TRBV10-2
cdr3_nt: TGCGCCAGCAGTGAGTCGATGGGGAGAGGGAGCAATCAGCCCCAGCATTTT
cdr3_aa: CASSESMGRGSNQPQHF

d_call: .
j_call: TRBJ2-5
clone_size: .
v_call: TRBV11-2
cdr3_nt: TGTGCCAGCAACCCCGGATGGGGAGAGACCCAGTACTTC
cdr3_aa: CASNPGWGETQYF

d_call: TRBD1
j_call: TRBJ2-2
clone_size: .
v_call: TRBV6-5
cdr3_nt: TGTGCCAGCAGTTACAGACAGGGAATCGGGGAGCTGTTTTTT
cdr3_aa: CASSYRQGIGELFF

d_call: TRBD1
j_call: TRBJ1-6
clone_size: .
v_call: TRBV4-1
cdr3_nt: TGCGCCAGCAGGCAGGGGACAGGGGTCAATTCACCCCTCCACTTT
cdr3_aa: CASRQGTGVNSPLHF

d_call: .
j_call: TRBJ2-7
clone_size: .
v_call: TRBV7-8
cdr3_nt: TGTGCCAGCAGCTCGGACAGACTCTCCTCCTACGAGCAGTACTTC
cdr3_aa: CASSSDRLSSYEQYF

d_call: .
j_call: TRBJ2-7
clone_size: .
v_call: TRBV10-1
cdr3_nt: TGCGCCAGCAGTGCTTCGGGGTCCAACGAGCAGTACTTC
cdr3_aa: CASSASGSNEQYF

d_call: TRBD1
j_call: TRBJ2-7
clone_size: .
v_call: TRBV30
cdr3_nt: TGTGCCTGGAGTAACACAGGGGGCGAGCAGTACTTC
cdr3_aa: CAWSNTGGEQYF

d_call: .
j_call: TRBJ1-5
clone_size: few
v_call: TRBV18
cdr3_nt: TGTGCCAGCTCACCGGACAGCAATCAGCCCCAGCATTTT
cdr3_aa: CASSPDSNQPQHF

d_call: .
j_call: TRBJ2-6
clone_size: .
v_call: TRBV7-9
cdr3_nt: TGTGCCAGCAGCGTTAGAGTCGGGGGCGCGGAAGGGGCCAACGTCCTGACTTTC
cdr3_aa: CASSVRVGGAEGANVLTF